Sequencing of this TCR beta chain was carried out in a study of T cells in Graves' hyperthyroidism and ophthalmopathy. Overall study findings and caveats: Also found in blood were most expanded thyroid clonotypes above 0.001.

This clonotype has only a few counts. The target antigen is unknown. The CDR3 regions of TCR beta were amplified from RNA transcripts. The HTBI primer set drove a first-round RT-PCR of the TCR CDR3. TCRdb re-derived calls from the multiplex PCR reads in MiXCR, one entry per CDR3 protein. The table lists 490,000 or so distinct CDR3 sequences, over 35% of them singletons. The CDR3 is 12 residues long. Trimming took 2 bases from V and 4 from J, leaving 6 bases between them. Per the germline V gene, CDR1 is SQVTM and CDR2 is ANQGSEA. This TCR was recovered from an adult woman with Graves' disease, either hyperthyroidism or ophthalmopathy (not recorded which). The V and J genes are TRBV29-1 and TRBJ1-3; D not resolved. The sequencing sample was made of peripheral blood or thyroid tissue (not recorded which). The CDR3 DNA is TGCAGCGTTGAATATACGGGAAACACCATATATTTT. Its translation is CSVEYTGNTIYF.